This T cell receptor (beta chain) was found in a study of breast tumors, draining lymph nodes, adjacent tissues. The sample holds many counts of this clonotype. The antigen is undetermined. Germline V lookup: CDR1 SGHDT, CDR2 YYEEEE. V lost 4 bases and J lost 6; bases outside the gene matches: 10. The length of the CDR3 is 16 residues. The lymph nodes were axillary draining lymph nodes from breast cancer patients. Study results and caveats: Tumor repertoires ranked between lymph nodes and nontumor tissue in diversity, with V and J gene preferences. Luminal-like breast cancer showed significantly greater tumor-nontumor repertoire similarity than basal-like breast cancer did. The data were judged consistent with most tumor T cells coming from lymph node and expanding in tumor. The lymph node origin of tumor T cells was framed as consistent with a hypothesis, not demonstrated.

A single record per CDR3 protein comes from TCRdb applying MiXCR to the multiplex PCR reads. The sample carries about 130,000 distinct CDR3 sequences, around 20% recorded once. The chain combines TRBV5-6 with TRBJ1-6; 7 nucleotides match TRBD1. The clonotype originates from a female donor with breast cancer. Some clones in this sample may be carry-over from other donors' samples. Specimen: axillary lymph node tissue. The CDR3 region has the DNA TGTGCCAGCAGCCTGACAGGGTATCCCGCTAATTCACCCCTCCACTTT. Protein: CASSLTGYPANSPLHF.